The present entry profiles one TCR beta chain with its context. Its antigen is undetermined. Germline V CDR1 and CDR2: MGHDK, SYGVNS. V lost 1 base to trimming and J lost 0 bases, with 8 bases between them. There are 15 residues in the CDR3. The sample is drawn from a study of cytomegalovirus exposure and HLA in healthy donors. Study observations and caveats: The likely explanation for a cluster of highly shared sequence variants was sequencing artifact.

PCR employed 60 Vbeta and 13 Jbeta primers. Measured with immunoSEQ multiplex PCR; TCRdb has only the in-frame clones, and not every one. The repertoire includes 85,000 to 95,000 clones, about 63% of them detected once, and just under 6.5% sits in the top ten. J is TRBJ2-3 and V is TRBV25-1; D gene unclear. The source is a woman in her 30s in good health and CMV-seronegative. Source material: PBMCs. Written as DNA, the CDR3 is TGTGCCAGCAGTGAATTGAGCTGGAGCACAGATACGCAGTATTTT. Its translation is CASSELSWSTDTQYF.